A selection of T cell receptor beta chains follows, all from one sample in a study of T cells in Graves' hyperthyroidism and ophthalmopathy. TCRdb passed the multiplex PCR reads through MiXCR, listing each CDR3 protein once. The sample lists just under 750,000 distinct CDR3 sequences; under 45% were seen once. Sequences were obtained from blood. Receptors were obtained from a woman aged 40 to 55 with Graves' hyperthyroidism. Both conserved end residues are part of each CDR3. Fields, in order: V gene, D gene, clone size, J gene, CDR3 DNA, CDR3 protein. The D gene is left open where the match is weak. Size values are once, few and many counts, or a class for expanded clones, and some rows have none.

>TRBV19|NA|NA|TRBJ1-3
TGTGCCAGTAGCGCCGGTGGAGGCTCTGGAAACACCATATATTTT
CASSAGGGSGNTIYF
>TRBV7-4|NA|NA|TRBJ2-3
TGTGCCAGCAACGGTCAGTCGACAGATACGCAGTATTTT
CASNGQSTDTQYF
>TRBV19|NA|NA|TRBJ2-6
TGTGCCAGTAGTATAACAGGTGGGGCCAACGTCCTGACTTTC
CASSITGGANVLTF
>TRBV4-3|TRBD1|many|TRBJ1-6
TGCGCCAGCAGCTTGACAGGGGTCAATTCACCCCTCCACTTT
CASSLTGVNSPLHF
>TRBV12-3/TRBV12-4|NA|many|TRBJ1-1
TGTGCCAGCAGTCGGGGGACTGAAGCTTTCTTT
CASSRGTEAFF
>TRBV19|NA|many|TRBJ2-7
TGTGCCAGTAGTTCACAGGGATCTTGGGAGCAGTACTTC
CASSSQGSWEQYF
>TRBV7-9|TRBD1|NA|TRBJ1-5
TGTGCCTACCGACAGGGCCCAGATAGGCCCCAGCATTTT
CAYRQGPDRPQHF
>TRBV12-3/TRBV12-4|TRBD1|once|TRBJ1-1
TGTGCCAGCAGTCGGGGAACGGGACAGTGGGGCAAAAGCACTGAAGCTTTCTTT
CASSRGTGQWGKSTEAFF
>TRBV7-9|NA|NA|TRBJ2-3
TGTGCCAGCAGCCTGGGACGGTCGGGATTCGGTGGCACAGATACGCAGTATTTT
CASSLGRSGFGGTDTQYF
>TRBV12-3/TRBV12-4|NA|many|TRBJ2-7
TGTGCCAGCAGCCCCACTGTCCCCTACGAGCAGTACTTC
CASSPTVPYEQYF
>TRBV19|NA|many|TRBJ1-5
TGTGCCAGTAGTTTTTCGGGACTTAGCAATCAGCCCCAGCATTTT
CASSFSGLSNQPQHF
>TRBV10-3|TRBD1|NA|TRBJ1-5
TGTGCCATCGGGACAGTGCAACAGCCCCAGCATTTT
CAIGTVQQPQHF
>TRBV25-1|NA|many|TRBJ2-6
TGTGCCAGCAGTGCGGGCGATCCCTCTGGGGCCAACGTCCTGACTTTC
CASSAGDPSGANVLTF
>TRBV7-2|NA|NA|TRBJ1-6
TGTGCCAGCAGCTTTAATGGCTCACCCCTCCACTTT
CASSFNGSPLHF
>TRBV20-1|NA|NA|TRBJ2-7
TGCAGTGCTAGAGGCCTTCCACAGCGACCTCCCTACGAGCAGTGCTTC
CSARGLPQRPPYEQCF
>TRBV20-1|NA|many|TRBJ1-2
TGCAGTGCTATCGAAGGGGGGGCAGGCTACACCTTC
CSAIEGGAGYTF
>TRBV20-1|TRBD1|many|TRBJ2-5
TGCAGTGCTACCGTGACAGGGGGCGATGGGACCCAGTACTTC
CSATVTGGDGTQYF
>TRBV19|NA|NA|TRBJ1-5
TGTGCCAGTAGTATTGGACTTCAGCCCCAGCATTTT
CASSIGLQPQHF
>TRBV7-9|TRBD2|few|TRBJ2-7
TGTGCCAGCAGCTCCCCGCGGGGGGGCAATGAGCAGTACTTC
CASSSPRGGNEQYF
>TRBV9|NA|NA|TRBJ2-5
TGTGCCAGCAGCCACAGTTCGAGGGAGACCCAGTACTTC
CASSHSSRETQYF
>TRBV7-9|TRBD2|NA|TRBJ2-7
TGTGCCAGCAGCTTGCTAGCGGGGGGGCCCGAGCAGTACTTC
CASSLLAGGPEQYF
>TRBV19|NA|few|TRBJ1-2
TGTGCCAGTAAGAGGCAGACAGAAAGGTTAGGCTACACCTTC
CASKRQTERLGYTF
>TRBV2|TRBD1|NA|TRBJ1-5
TGTGCCAGCAGTGAGCCGGGACAGGGGGTCAATGAGCCCCAGCATTTT
CASSEPGQGVNEPQHF
>TRBV10-2|NA|NA|TRBJ1-1
TGCGCCAGCAGGAGATTAAGGAACACTGAAGCTTTCTTT
CASRRLRNTEAFF
>TRBV29-1|TRBD2|many|TRBJ2-2
TGCAGCGTTGTAGGCTTACTAGCGGCGAACACCGGGGAGCTGTTTTTT
CSVVGLLAANTGELFF
>TRBV19|TRBD1|many|TRBJ1-3
TGTGCCAGTAGTTACGACAGGGCCGGAAACACCATATATTTT
CASSYDRAGNTIYF
>TRBV12-3/TRBV12-4|TRBD2|NA|TRBJ2-5
TGTGCCAGCAGTTTAGGGAGAGCGGGGGGACAAGAGACCCAGTACTTC
CASSLGRAGGQETQYF
>TRBV6-5|NA|many|TRBJ1-6
TGTGCCAGCAGTTATCAGGGTGTAGTTAATTCACCCCTCCACTTT
CASSYQGVVNSPLHF
>TRBV6-5|TRBD1|few|TRBJ1-6
TGTGCCAGCAGTGGGACAGGGGGTAAATCACCCCTCCACTTT
CASSGTGGKSPLHF
>TRBV25-1|NA|many|TRBJ2-7
TGTGCCAGCAGTGATCAGGGGCTGGGGCAGTACTTC
CASSDQGLGQYF
>TRBV10-3|TRBD1|NA|TRBJ2-7
TGTGCCATAGCGGGACAGGGGGCCTACGAGCAGTACTTC
CAIAGQGAYEQYF
>TRBV9|NA|many|TRBJ2-5
TGTGCCAGCAGCCTAACACCGGGGCAGCAAGAGACCCAGTACTTC
CASSLTPGQQETQYF